One and the same sample provided the 22 T cell receptor beta chains below, sequenced in a study of cytomegalovirus exposure and HLA in healthy donors. With 60 Vbeta and 13 Jbeta primers, the PCR was carried out. Sequencing used immunoSEQ multiplex PCR; TCRdb keeps in-frame clones, though not all of them. The data show 150,000 to 200,000 clones, more than 75% seen once. Sequenced sample: PBMCs. The source is a male donor in good health and CMV-seronegative.

The rearrangement uses TRBV18 and TRBJ2-1, with a tentative D call TRBD1 (5 bases). The germline CDR1 and CDR2 sequences are KGHSH and LQKENI. This CDR3 spans 15 amino acids. V lost 3 bases, J lost 9 bases, and 18 bases lay in between. This CDR3 reads CASSPPTLTVGEQFF. In nucleotides, the CDR3 is TGTGCCAGCTCACCCCCGACCTTGACAGTTGGTGAGCAGTTCTTC. Complete variable domain (other parts from reference TRBV18 and TRBJ2-1): NAGVMQNPRHLVRRRGQEARLRCSPMKGHSHVYWYRQLPEEGLKFMVYLQKENIIDESGMPKERFSAEFPKEGPSILRIQQVVRGDSAAYFCASSPPTLTVGEQFFGPGTRLTVL.

The V and J genes are TRBV18 and TRBJ2-7; D uncertain. The CDR3 extends over 13 amino acids. Between the trimmed V and J ends, which lost 3 bases and 3 bases, there was a span of 9 bases. Germline CDR1 KGHSH, CDR2 LQKENI. The CDR3 here is CASSPAALYEQYF. CDR3 coding DNA: TGTGCCAGCTCACCGGCGGCGCTCTACGAGCAGTACTTC.

V usage is TRBV5-4 and J usage is TRBJ1-3; the match to TRBD1 covers 7 bases. Germline CDR1 reads SGHNT; CDR2 reads YYREEE (reference sequence). With V trimmed by 4 bases and J by 0 bases, 4 bases remained unmatched. The CDR3 totals 15 residues. CDR3 in DNA: TGTGCCAGCAGCCGGGACAGTAACTCTGGAAACACCATATATTTT. This sequence encodes CASSRDSNSGNTIYF.

This CDR3 reads CASSVGQGDSPLHF. The CDR3 DNA reads as TGTGCCAGCAGCGTCGGACAGGGAGATTCACCCCTCCACTTT. The V and J genes are TRBV9 and TRBJ1-6; 8 nucleotides agree with TRBD1. The CDR3 spans 14 residues. CDR1 is SGDLS, CDR2 YYNGEE, per germline. The junction had 3 bases not matched to a gene; V was cut back by 2 bases and J by 8 bases.

This clone came up once. This CDR3 is CASSSSYLDEQFF. In DNA form, the CDR3 reads TGTGCCAGCAGCTCTTCCTATCTCGATGAGCAGTTCTTC. V usage is TRBV7-3 and J usage is TRBJ2-1; D is uncertain. In germline, CDR1 is SGHTA, CDR2 FQGTGA. The CDR3 length is 13 residues. V was cut by 4 bases and J by 8 bases, with 12 bases left in between.

In the case of this clone: Compared with germline, one end of the junction differs, possibly owing to a read error. The chain joins TRBV14 to TRBJ2-7; 8 bases agree with TRBD2. This CDR3 is built from 15 residues. Germline V CDR1 and CDR2: SGHDN, FVKESK. The CDR3 spells CAGSQSGLAFHEQYF. DNA of the CDR3: TGTGCCGGCAGCCAATCAGGACTAGCTTTCCACGAGCAGTACTTC. Together with reference TRBV14 and TRBJ2-7, the CDR3 gives the full variable domain: EAGVTQFPSHSVIEKGQTVTLRCDPISGHDNLYWYRRVMGKEIKFLLHFVKESKQDESGMPNNRFLAERTGGTYSTLKVQPAELEDSGVYFCAGSQSGLAFHEQYFGPGTRLTVT.

The V call is TRBV6-1, the J call TRBJ2-1; 8 bases line up with TRBD2. V was pared by 4 bases and J by 0 bases, with 8 bases of the junction left unmatched. The germline CDR1 and CDR2 sequences are MNHNS and SASEGT. The CDR3 covers 17 residues. The chain's CDR3 is CASSAPSGSSSYNEQFF. The CDR3 DNA reads TGTGCCAGCAGTGCTCCTAGCGGGTCGAGCTCCTACAATGAGCAGTTCTTC.

The rearrangement uses TRBV6-5 and TRBJ2-5; 10 nucleotides match TRBD1. The trim removed 2 bases at V and 7 bases at J, leaving 4 bases unmatched. Per germline, CDR1 MNHEY and CDR2 SVGAGI. CDR3 length: 14 amino acids. The CDR3 reads CASSYGTGARTQYF. The CDR3 DNA reads TGTGCCAGCAGTTACGGGACAGGGGCACGGACCCAGTACTTC.

For this clone: The sample contains more than one DNA sequence encoding this CDR3. The chain employs TRBV18 and TRBJ1-2; no definite D call. CDR1 and CDR2 from the germline V gene are KGHSH and LQKENI. With 2 bases removed from V and 0 bases from J, the gap between germline ends came to 10 bases. The CDR3 extends over 15 amino acids. For the CDR3, the DNA is TGTGCCAGCTCACCAGATGGCAGAACTAACTATGGCTACACCTTC. This sequence encodes CASSPDGRTNYGYTF.

This clone has a single count. The V and J genes are TRBV7-9 and TRBJ1-4, with 7 bases identical to TRBD1. With 1 base clipped from V and 2 bases from J, the junction kept 4 bases outside the gene matches. The CDR3 has 16 amino acids. In germline, CDR1 is SEHNR, CDR2 FQNEAQ (reference sequence). CDR3 region: CASSLGQGITNEKLFF. CDR3 DNA sequence: TGTGCCAGCAGCTTAGGACAGGGAATCACTAATGAAAAACTGTTTTTT. Looking up the rest from reference TRBV7-9 and TRBJ1-4 gives the full variable domain: DTGVSQNPRHKITKRGQNVTFRCDPISEHNRLYWYRQTLGQGPEFLTYFQNEAQLEKSRLLSDRFSAERPKGSFSTLEIQRTEQGDSAMYLCASSLGQGITNEKLFFGSGTQLSVL.

The J gene is TRBJ2-5, the V gene TRBV6-1, with D perhaps matching TRBD2 (5 bases). Matching the DNA end better, TRBJ2-7 makes the J call doubtful. This CDR3 region has 15 residues. Germline V gene data show CDR1 as MNHNS and CDR2 as SASEGT. CDR3 in DNA: TGTGCCAGCAGTGAATTCGGGGTGCGAGGTAACGAGCAGTACTTC. Amino acids: CASSEFGVRGNEQYF.

J is TRBJ2-5 and V is TRBV5-1; TRBD1 aligns across 7 bases. The CDR3 length is 17 residues. Germline assignment: CDR1 SGHRS and CDR2 YFSETQ. Trimming removed 5 bases from V and 5 bases from J; junction bases left unmatched: 18. The CDR3 loop reads CASRSRWVQGQRETQYF. DNA of the CDR3: TGCGCCAGCAGATCTCGGTGGGTACAGGGGCAAAGGGAGACCCAGTACTTC.

This chain connects TRBV11-2 to TRBJ2-2, with 9 bases that match TRBD2. Trimming at V came to 6 bases and at J to 1 base, leaving 0 bases not matched to a gene. Germline V gene sequence: CDR1 SGHAT, CDR2 FQNNGV. The CDR3 runs 14 residues. CDR3 sequence reads: CASRLAGNTGELFF. CDR3 DNA: TGTGCCAGCAGACTAGCGGGGAACACCGGGGAGCTGTTTTTT.

The chain has TRBV2 and TRBJ1-1; TRBD1 agrees at 10 bases. The CDR3 is 13 amino acids. V dropped 5 bases and J dropped 7; count of bases not matched to a gene: 4. CDR1 and CDR2 (germline): SNHLY, FYNNEI. The CDR3 region is CASSRQGAGEAFF. CDR3 DNA: TGTGCCAGCAGTCGACAGGGGGCGGGTGAAGCTTTCTTT. Drawing the rest from reference TRBV2 and TRBJ1-1, the complete variable domain is EPEVTQTPSHQVTQMGQEVILRCVPISNHLYFYWYRQILGQKVEFLVSFYNNEISEKSEIFDDQFSVERPDGSNFTLKIRSTKLEDSAMYFCASSRQGAGEAFFGQGTRLTVV.

DNA for the CDR3: TGTGCCAGCAGTGAGCTCGGGGGGTCCTACGAGCAGTACTTC. Its protein is CASSELGGSYEQYF. The chain employs TRBV6-1 and TRBJ2-5, with TRBD2 matching over 7 bases. The last part of the DNA fits TRBJ2-7 better; the J call may be wrong. The CDR3 covers 14 residues. Germline V CDR1 and CDR2: MNHNS, SASEGT.

This clone was seen once. The chain joins TRBV5-1 to TRBJ2-1; 14 bases are shared with TRBD2. The CDR3 totals 17 residues. Germline loops: CDR1 SGHRS, CDR2 YFSETQ. The V gene end was trimmed by 3 bases and the J gene end by 0 bases; junction bases not matched to a gene: 2. The CDR3, as DNA: TGCGCCAGCAGCTGGGGGACTAGCGGGAGCTCCTACAATGAGCAGTTCTTC. Encoded protein: CASSWGTSGSSYNEQFF.

The CDR3 region is CASSPRDTSNQPQHF. For the CDR3, the DNA is TGTGCCAGCAGCCCCCGGGACACCTCCAATCAGCCCCAGCATTTT. The gene calls are TRBV7-8 and TRBJ1-5, with D perhaps matching TRBD1 (6 bases). CDR1 and CDR2 from the germline V gene are SGHVS and FQNEAQ. The CDR3 spans 15 residues. V lost 5 bases and J 3 bases, leaving 14 bases between the germline ends.

The J gene is TRBJ2-7, the V gene TRBV7-2, with D tentatively TRBD2 (6 bases). This CDR3 has 15 amino acids. The V gene lost 0 bases and the J gene lost 1 base, with 10 bases spanning the gap. Germline V gene sequence: CDR1 SGHTA, CDR2 FQGNSA. The CDR3 nucleotides are TGTGCCAGCAGCTTAGCAAGACTAGGATCCTACGAGCAGTACTTC. This codes for CASSLARLGSYEQYF.

This sequence joins TRBV19 and TRBJ2-3; TRBD2 matches at 8 bases. CDR1 and CDR2 from the germline V gene are LNHDA and SQIVND (reference sequence). J gave up 5 bases and V 5 bases, and 6 bases lay outside the gene matches. The CDR3 consists of 14 residues. This CDR3 is CASSGTRGRDTQYF. CDR3 coding DNA: TGTGCCAGTAGTGGGACTAGAGGAAGAGATACGCAGTATTTT.

This chain connects TRBV19 to TRBJ2-5; D perhaps matches TRBD2 (6 bases). Per the germline V gene, CDR1 is LNHDA and CDR2 is SQIVND (reference sequence). Trimming removed 3 bases at V and 5 bases at J, with 13 bases between. The CDR3 contains 14 residues. CDR3 sequence: CASSMSGRGETQYF. For the CDR3, the DNA is TGTGCCAGTAGTATGAGCGGGCGAGGGGAGACCCAGTACTTC.

V and J are TRBV7-9 and TRBJ2-7, with D perhaps TRBD1 (6 bases). CDR1 and CDR2 from the germline V gene are SEHNR and FQNEAQ (reference sequence). V lost 0 bases, J lost 1 base, and 13 bases lay in between. The CDR3 runs 16 residues. The CDR3 is CASSLARGPISYEQYF. CDR3 DNA: TGTGCCAGCAGCTTAGCCAGGGGTCCCATTTCCTACGAGCAGTACTTC. The full variable domain, in which reference TRBV7-9 and TRBJ2-7 provide the parts outside the CDR3, is DTGVSQNPRHKITKRGQNVTFRCDPISEHNRLYWYRQTLGQGPEFLTYFQNEAQLEKSRLLSDRFSAERPKGSFSTLEIQRTEQGDSAMYLCASSLARGPISYEQYFGPGTRLTVT.

V usage is TRBV5-1 and J usage is TRBJ1-2; 9 bases map to TRBD1. Germline CDR1 SGHRS, CDR2 YFSETQ. The J segment lost 8 bases and the V segment lost 3 bases, leaving 5 bases of the junction unmatched. This CDR3 comprises 13 residues. The CDR3 protein is CASSWGTGTGYTF. In DNA form, the CDR3 reads TGCGCCAGCAGCTGGGGGACAGGGACCGGCTACACCTTC.